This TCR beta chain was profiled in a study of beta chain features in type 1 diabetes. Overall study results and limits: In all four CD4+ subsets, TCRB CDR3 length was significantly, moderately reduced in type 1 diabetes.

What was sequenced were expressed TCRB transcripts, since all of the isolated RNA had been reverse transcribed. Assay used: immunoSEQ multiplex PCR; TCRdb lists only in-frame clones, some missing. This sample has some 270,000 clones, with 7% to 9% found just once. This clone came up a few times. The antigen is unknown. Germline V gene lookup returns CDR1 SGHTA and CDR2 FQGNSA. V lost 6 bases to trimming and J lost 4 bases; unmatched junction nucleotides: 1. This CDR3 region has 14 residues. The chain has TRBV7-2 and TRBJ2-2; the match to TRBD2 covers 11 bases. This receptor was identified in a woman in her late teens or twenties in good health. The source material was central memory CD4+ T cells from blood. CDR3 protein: CASSLAGGTGELFF. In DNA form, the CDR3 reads TGTGCCAGCAGTCTAGCGGGAGGCACCGGGGAGCTGTTTTTT.